The clone carrying this T cell receptor beta chain was seen only a few times. TCRdb itself ran the RT-PCR reads through MiXCR, one entry per CDR3 protein. The sample includes roughly 760,000 distinct CDR3 sequences, about 20% of them seen just once. The CDR3 is 19 amino acids. The source of the sample is a study of response to subunit inactivated influenza vaccine. This receptor was taken from a man aged 50 to 59 who received an inactivated influenza vaccine. The input for sequencing was PBMCs from blood, taken more than 4 days after vaccination. The rearrangement uses TRBV21-1 and TRBJ2-1; the table gives TRBD2 as D, unverified against the DNA. TRBV21-1 is classified as a pseudogene. CDR3 sequence (DNA): TGTGCCAGCAGGGTAAAGGTGAGGGTTTTGCGGAGCCGGTACAATGAGCAGTTCTTC. This translates into CASRVKVRVLRSRYNEQFF.